A single sample is the source of the 14 T cell receptor beta chains below, sequenced in a study of T cells after yellow fever vaccination (dated by TCRdb to the late 2010s). Library preparation was by 5' RACE. The run used an Illumina HiSeq 2500. In TCRdb, the public reads were trimmed at Q25 with fastp and aligned with MiXCR, with productive beta chains retained. Every CDR3 protein is listed once, alongside the most common genes and DNA of its rows. This sample gives nearly 350,000 distinct CDR3 sequences in total; roughly 8.3% of them show up just once. Together, the top ten hold 17% of the sample. The treatment or condition label of this sample denotes: live attenuated yellow fever vaccine strain. The source was PBMCs, collected roughly 47 days after the first yellow fever vaccination. These TCRs come from a man aged 18 to 29 who received the YFV17D yellow fever vaccine.

This chain joins TRBV28 and TRBJ1-5; D is undetermined. The CDR3 loop spans 16 amino acids. V was shortened by 6 bases and J by 2 bases, with 17 bases between the two germline ends. Germline CDR1 is MDHEN and CDR2 is SYDVKM. The CDR3 bases are TGTGCCAGCAGCCCCGGCTGGCAGGCGGGCAATCAGCCCCAGCATTTT. Residues: CASSPGWQAGNQPQHF.

This clonotype has ten or more counts. This chain links TRBV2 with TRBJ2-5; no firm D call. Between the trimmed V and J ends, which lost 4 bases and 1 base, there was a span of 10 bases. The germline V gene has CDR1 SNHLY and CDR2 FYNNEI. The CDR3 is 14 residues long. CDR3: CASSGRAGQETQYF. CDR3 DNA: TGTGCCAGCAGTGGTCGGGCAGGCCAAGAGACCCAGTACTTC.

The V call is TRBV4-2, the J call TRBJ2-7, with TRBD1 matching over 7 bases. This CDR3 has 15 amino acids. CDR1 is LGHNA, CDR2 YNFKEQ, per germline. The junction had 12 bases not matched to a gene; V was cut back by 2 bases and J by 8 bases. The CDR3 bases are TGTGCCAGCAGCCAAAACACAGGGGTTCGGCAAAAGCAGTACTTC. Protein: CASSQNTGVRQKQYF.

This clonotype has more than one count but fewer than ten. The V gene is TRBV5-1, the J gene TRBJ2-7, with a weak D call TRBD2 (6 bases). V was trimmed by 2 bases and J by 6 bases, leaving 15 bases between them. The CDR3 runs 14 residues. CDR1 and CDR2 from the germline V gene are SGHRS and YFSETQ. The DNA of the CDR3 is TGCGCCAGCAGCTTCGCCTTCCCGGAGGGCGAGCAGTACTTC. Translating it yields CASSFAFPEGEQYF.

This clonotype was found many times. V usage is TRBV7-8 and J usage is TRBJ2-5, with D possibly called TRBD1 or TRBD2 (6 bases each). Germline-derived CDR1 and CDR2 are SGHVS and FQNEAQ. The CDR3 has 15 residues. Trimming took off 4 bases at V and 5 bases at J, with 17 bases between the two ends. The CDR3 loop reads CASSSLGGSGETQYF. The CDR3, as DNA: TGTGCCAGCAGCTCCCTGGGGGGCAGCGGGGAGACCCAGTACTTC.

This clonotype has ten or more counts. The chain combines TRBV29-1 with TRBJ2-3; 7 nucleotides agree with TRBD2. Germline values: CDR1 SQVTM, CDR2 ANQGSEA. The CDR3 length is 14 residues. V gave up 3 bases and J gave up 6 bases; unmatched junction bases: 9. This CDR3 reads CSVDIGGLTDTQYF. CDR3 in DNA: TGCAGCGTTGATATCGGGGGGTTAACGGATACGCAGTATTTT.

This clonotype was detected many times. The rearrangement uses TRBV7-9 and TRBJ1-1, with D possibly matching TRBD1 (5 bases). Germline CDR1 reads SEHNR; CDR2 reads FQNEAQ (reference sequence). Trimming shortened V by 6 bases and J by 3 bases, and 11 bases separated the two germline ends. The CDR3 extends over 13 amino acids. The CDR3 DNA reads TGTGCCAGCAGTCCAGGGAGTCACACTGAAGCTTTCTTT. Residues: CASSPGSHTEAFF.

The CDR3 here is CASSLGTPRWETQYF. Written as DNA, the CDR3 is TGCGCCAGCAGCTTGGGGACACCTCGATGGGAGACCCAGTACTTC. This chain connects TRBV5-1 to TRBJ2-5, with a tentative D call TRBD1 (5 bases). Trimming cost V 0 bases and J 5 bases, with 14 bases left between them. Germline V gene sequence: CDR1 SGHRS, CDR2 YFSETQ. There are 15 residues in the CDR3.

This clonotype occurred many times. The rearrangement joins TRBV7-9 to TRBJ2-1; 8 bases agree with TRBD1. CDR1 and CDR2 from the germline V gene are SEHNR and FQNEAQ (reference sequence). The CDR3 runs to 14 residues. V lost 4 bases to trimming and J lost 12 bases; unmatched junction nucleotides: 11. As DNA, the CDR3 is TGTGCCAGCAGCTATGAGACAGGGGCGATTGCGCAGTTCTTC. Translated: CASSYETGAIAQFF.

The chain combines TRBV10-3 with TRBJ2-7; D uncertain. In germline, CDR1 is ENHRY, CDR2 SYGVKD. The V gene lost 3 bases and the J gene lost 1 base, with 7 bases spanning the gap. CDR3 length equals 13 residues. The CDR3 DNA reads TGTGCCATCAGTGAACCCTTTTCCTACGAGCAGTACGTC. This encodes CAISEPFSYEQYV.

This chain joins TRBV29-1 and TRBJ2-2; the match to TRBD1 covers 9 bases. The CDR3 extends over 16 amino acids. CDR1 is SQVTM and CDR2 is ANQGSEA in the germline V gene. Trimming took 6 bases from V and 4 from J; bases not matched to a gene: 12. CDR3: CSVRRPQGQGTGELFF. For the CDR3, the DNA is TGCAGCGTAAGGAGACCACAGGGACAGGGCACCGGGGAGCTGTTTTTT.

The sample holds a few counts of this clonotype. V gene TRBV27 combines with J gene TRBJ2-5; D unclear. Deletions cut 2 bases from V and 7 bases from J, with 5 bases between. The CDR3 has 11 residues. Germline assignment: CDR1 MNHEY and CDR2 SMNVEV (reference sequence). CDR3 in DNA: TGTGCCAGCAGTTTAGGAGTGACCCAGTACTTC. Translated: CASSLGVTQYF.

V usage is TRBV29-1 and J usage is TRBJ1-5; the D is unclear. This CDR3 is built from 12 residues. The V and J ends lost 5 bases and 2 bases respectively, with 7 bases between them. Germline V gene sequence: CDR1 SQVTM, CDR2 ANQGSEA. CDR3 region: CSVLVGNQPQHF. The DNA of the CDR3 is TGCAGCGTTTTAGTAGGCAATCAGCCCCAGCATTTT.

J is TRBJ2-1 and V is TRBV7-2; D is unresolved. V was pared by 5 bases and J by 2 bases, with 16 bases between. The CDR3 is made up of 16 amino acids. Germline CDR1 and CDR2: SGHTA and FQGNSA. The CDR3 protein is CASSPDPHAPYNEQFF. CDR3 coding DNA: TGTGCCAGCAGCCCCGACCCCCACGCGCCCTACAATGAGCAGTTCTTC.